The sequence of this T cell receptor (beta chain) was determined in a study of T cell responses to AZD1222 COVID-19 vaccine. As for this clone: Antigen specificity is unknown. The sample contains more than one DNA sequence encoding this CDR3.

The data were produced by immunoSEQ multiplex PCR, yet TCRdb's version contains in-frame clones alone and is incomplete. The sample comprises roughly 200,000 clones, more than 85% of which are singletons, and about 3.5% rests with the top ten. With V trimmed by 5 bases and J by 2 bases, 4 bases remained unmatched. The CDR3 is 14 residues long. CDR1 is MNHEY and CDR2 is SMNVEV in the germline V gene (reference sequence). Whole-study findings and limits: At baseline, just a handful of AZD1222 recipients tested seropositive. The donors showed a predominance of white British ancestry and of females, with possible underestimation of clonal diversity. Variant regions that are unmutated are reportedly the target of nearly half of spike-specific TCRs.

The sample consisted of peripheral blood, taken 28 days after the second AZD1222 dose. The chain uses TRBV27 and TRBJ2-7; 9 positions agree with TRBD1. The sequence was collected from an adult who received the AZD1222 COVID-19 vaccine. The CDR3 is CASSPGQGAYEQYF. The CDR3 region has the DNA TGTGCCAGCAGTCCGGGACAGGGAGCCTACGAGCAGTACTTC.